The 24 T cell receptor beta chains given below trace back to one sample, sequenced in a study of PD-L1 blockade in urothelial cancer. TCRdb's table, derived via immunoSEQ multiplex PCR, lists solely in-frame clones and lacks some. The sample yields over 40,000 clones, approximately 81% seen once. The time point was: peripheral blood 6 weeks after treatment start. The sequences come from PBMCs, collected around atezolizumab (anti-PD-L1) treatment. These receptors originate from a man between 65 and 80 years old with urothelial cancer.

The chain recombines TRBV7-8 with TRBJ2-7; 7 bases are shared with TRBD2. The CDR3 loop spans 14 amino acids. Per the germline V gene, CDR1 is SGHVS and CDR2 is FQNEAQ. V lost 4 bases and J lost 1; bases outside the gene matches: 4. The CDR3 here is CASSSAGGSYEQYF. The CDR3 coding sequence is TGTGCCAGCAGCTCAGCCGGGGGGTCCTACGAGCAGTACTTC. The variable domain in full, with the rest retrieved from reference TRBV7-8 and TRBJ2-7, is GAGVSQSPRYKVAKRGQDVALRCDPISGHVSLFWYQQALGQGPEFLTYFQNEAQLDKSGLPSDRFFAERPEGSVSTLKIQRTQQEDSAVYLCASSSAGGSYEQYFGPGTRLTVT.

The chain employs TRBV14 and TRBJ2-7; 9 bases agree with TRBD2. The V gene end was trimmed by 4 bases and the J gene end by 6 bases; junction bases not matched to a gene: 7. Germline CDR1 is SGHDN and CDR2 is FVKESK. The CDR3 extends over 14 amino acids. The CDR3 DNA reads as TGTGCCAGCAGCCTGGGACTAGCTGGGTCCGAGCAGTACTTC. Translating gives CASSLGLAGSEQYF.

The chain is built from TRBV28 and TRBJ2-1; weak D call: TRBD2 (6 bases). The V gene lost 3 bases and the J gene lost 4 bases, with 19 bases spanning the gap. The CDR3 loop spans 17 amino acids. Germline loops: CDR1 MDHEN, CDR2 SYDVKM. Here the CDR3 reads CASSLGGVVAAYNEQFF. CDR3 nucleotides: TGTGCCAGCAGTTTGGGGGGTGTGGTAGCGGCGTACAATGAGCAGTTCTTC.

CDR3: CASSGDKNTEAFF. CDR3 coding DNA: TGTGCCAGCTCAGGGGACAAGAACACTGAAGCTTTCTTT. This chain connects TRBV18 to TRBJ1-1; tentatively, D is TRBD1 (6 bases). From germline, CDR1 is KGHSH and CDR2 LQKENI. The V end was cut by 5 bases, the J end by 1 base, with 8 bases between. The CDR3 consists of 13 residues.

The chain has TRBV2 and TRBJ1-1; possible D gene TRBD1, 6 bases. The CDR3 covers 13 residues. The V end was cut by 8 bases, the J end by 5 bases, with 15 bases between. Germline lookup yields CDR1 SNHLY and CDR2 FYNNEI. The CDR3 nucleotides read TGTGCCAGCGCTACAGGGATAGAGACTGAAGCTTTCTTT. It codes for CASATGIETEAFF.

This chain connects TRBV11-2 to TRBJ2-7; the match to TRBD2 covers 12 bases. Germline CDR1 and CDR2: SGHAT and FQNNGV. V dropped 5 bases and J dropped 2; count of bases not matched to a gene: 4. There are 15 residues in the CDR3. The CDR3 DNA reads TGTGCCAGCAGCCCGACTAGCGGGAGCCCCTACGAGCAGTACTTC. Its translation is CASSPTSGSPYEQYF.

V is TRBV6-4 and J is TRBJ2-1; D is unresolved. The CDR3 is made up of 15 amino acids. The germline V gene has CDR1 MRHNA and CDR2 SNTAGT. Trimming shortened V by 2 bases and J by 4 bases, and 12 bases separated the two germline ends. The CDR3 is CASSDLNGRYNEQFF. The CDR3 nucleotides are TGTGCCAGCAGTGACCTAAACGGCAGGTACAATGAGCAGTTCTTC.

V gene TRBV18 combines with J gene TRBJ2-3, with 10 nucleotides matching TRBD2. The trim removed 1 base at V and 7 bases at J, leaving 5 bases unmatched. Germline lookup yields CDR1 KGHSH and CDR2 LQKENI. This CDR3 has 15 amino acids. The CDR3 sequence: CASSPRASGGNTQYF. The CDR3 DNA follows: TGTGCCAGCTCACCACGGGCTAGCGGGGGAAATACGCAGTATTTT.

The chain couples TRBV7-8 to TRBJ2-7; 13 positions agree with TRBD2. V was clipped by 5 bases and J by 2 bases; unmatched bases: 3. Looked up from germline, CDR1 is SGHVS and CDR2 is FQNEAQ. The CDR3 extends over 15 amino acids. The CDR3 sequence: CASSPGTSGTYEQYF. The CDR3 bases are TGTGCCAGCAGCCCCGGGACTAGCGGGACCTACGAGCAGTACTTC. The full variable domain, with the rest looked up from reference TRBV7-8 and TRBJ2-7, is GAGVSQSPRYKVAKRGQDVALRCDPISGHVSLFWYQQALGQGPEFLTYFQNEAQLDKSGLPSDRFFAERPEGSVSTLKIQRTQQEDSAVYLCASSPGTSGTYEQYFGPGTRLTVT.

The rearrangement links TRBV5-4 to TRBJ2-7; 9 positions agree with TRBD2. The CDR3 runs to 15 residues. V shed 4 bases and J 6 bases; nucleotides not matched to a gene: 11. Germline CDR1 reads SGHNT; CDR2 reads YYREEE (reference sequence). This chain's CDR3 is CASSPGASGNLEQYF. Written as DNA, the CDR3 is TGTGCCAGCAGCCCTGGGGCTAGCGGGAACCTCGAGCAGTACTTC.

The rearrangement links TRBV7-6 to TRBJ2-3, with TRBD2 as a possible D gene (5 bases). The V end lost 9 bases, the J end lost 5 bases, and 9 bases lay between the germline ends. The CDR3 is made up of 11 amino acids. The germline V gene has CDR1 SGHVS and CDR2 FNYEAQ. CDR3: CARLVGDTQYF. The CDR3 nucleotides read TGTGCCAGACTAGTTGGAGATACGCAGTATTTT.

This clone was found once. The chain recombines TRBV5-8 with TRBJ2-1; 10 positions agree with TRBD2. Germline V lookup: CDR1 SGHTS, CDR2 YDEGEE. The trim removed 7 bases at V and 6 bases at J, leaving 16 bases unmatched. This CDR3 has 17 amino acids. DNA of the CDR3: TGTGCCAGCGGCCTCGGACAGCTAGCGGGAGCTGCCAATGAGCAGTTCTTC. This translates into CASGLGQLAGAANEQFF.

In DNA form, the CDR3 reads TGTGCCAGCAGTTTTTCGGGTATCCCCGAGACCCAGTACTTC. Translating gives CASSFSGIPETQYF. This sequence joins TRBV28 and TRBJ2-5; D unclear. The germline gives CDR1 MDHEN, CDR2 SYDVKM. V lost 3 bases, J lost 5 bases, and 13 bases lay in between. This CDR3 has 14 amino acids. The entire variable domain, with the rest obtained from reference TRBV28 and TRBJ2-5, is as follows: DVKVTQSSRYLVKRTGEKVFLECVQDMDHENMFWYRQDPGLGLRLIYFSYDVKMKEKGDIPEGYSVSREKKERFSLILESASTNQTSMYLCASSFSGIPETQYFGPGTRLLVL.

The chain couples TRBV28 to TRBJ2-1, with 9 bases that match TRBD1. V lost 5 bases, J lost 10 bases, and 18 bases stayed unmatched. CDR1 is MDHEN, CDR2 SYDVKM, per germline. The CDR3 spans 17 residues. The DNA for the CDR3 is TGTGCCAGCAGTAATCGACAGGGGGGCGTCCCTGAGGAAGAGCAGTTCTTC. Protein product: CASSNRQGGVPEEEQFF. Filled out from reference TRBV28 and TRBJ2-1, the complete variable domain reads DVKVTQSSRYLVKRTGEKVFLECVQDMDHENMFWYRQDPGLGLRLIYFSYDVKMKEKGDIPEGYSVSREKKERFSLILESASTNQTSMYLCASSNRQGGVPEEEQFFGPGTRLTVL.

This chain links TRBV6-1 with TRBJ2-7; D is unclear. Trimming left V 2 bases short and J 1 base short, with 9 bases between. Germline V gene lookup returns CDR1 MNHNS and CDR2 SASEGT. The CDR3 is made up of 14 amino acids. The CDR3 nucleotides read TGTGCCAGCAGTGAAACCTGGCAGTCCTACGAGCAGTACTTC. Translating it yields CASSETWQSYEQYF.

V gene TRBV10-3 combines with J gene TRBJ1-1, with 8 bases identical to TRBD1. The CDR3 consists of 15 residues. Germline V gives CDR1 ENHRY, CDR2 SYGVKD. Trimming at V came to 4 bases and at J to 4 bases, leaving 8 bases not matched to a gene. As DNA, the CDR3 is TGTGCCATCAGTGGGACAGGGCGCGGGGGCACTGAAGCTTTCTTT. Its protein is CAISGTGRGGTEAFF.

For the CDR3, the DNA is TGCGCCAGCAGCTTGACGACAGGGGCTGGAAACACCATATATTTT. Encoded protein: CASSLTTGAGNTIYF. The chain links TRBV5-1 to TRBJ1-3; 8 positions match TRBD1. The V segment lost 1 base and the J segment 2 bases; nucleotides outside the gene matches: 2. In germline, CDR1 is SGHRS, CDR2 YFSETQ. CDR3 length equals 15 residues.

V gene TRBV14 combines with J gene TRBJ1-2; D not resolved. V lost 1 base to trimming and J lost 8 bases, with 14 bases between them. The length of the CDR3 is 14 residues. Germline CDR1 and CDR2: SGHDN and FVKESK. The CDR3 nucleotides are TGTGCCAGCAGCCAAGTGAAGACTCCCTTCGGCTACACCTTC. This encodes CASSQVKTPFGYTF.

This clone came up once. The chain combines TRBV2 with TRBJ1-2; D gene unclear. V was shortened by 5 bases and J by 4 bases, with 8 bases between the two germline ends. The germline V gene encodes CDR1 SNHLY and CDR2 FYNNEI. The CDR3 covers 12 residues. CDR3 loop: CASSQDGYGYTF. Written as DNA, the CDR3 is TGTGCCAGCAGTCAAGACGGCTATGGCTACACCTTC. The full variable domain, in which reference TRBV2 and TRBJ1-2 provide the parts outside the CDR3, is EPEVTQTPSHQVTQMGQEVILRCVPISNHLYFYWYRQILGQKVEFLVSFYNNEISEKSEIFDDQFSVERPDGSNFTLKIRSTKLEDSAMYFCASSQDGYGYTFGSGTRLTVV.

This clone was seen once. CDR3 sequence reads: CASSLDTVYEQFF. The CDR3 DNA follows: TGTGCCAGCAGCTTAGATACGGTATACGAGCAGTTCTTC. This rearrangement joins TRBV7-9 to TRBJ2-1; D gene ambiguous. The CDR3 runs 13 residues. V lost 1 base, J lost 10 bases, and 11 bases lay in between. The germline V gene has CDR1 SEHNR and CDR2 FQNEAQ (reference sequence). The full variable domain, in which reference TRBV7-9 and TRBJ2-1 provide the parts outside the CDR3, is DTGVSQNPRHKITKRGQNVTFRCDPISEHNRLYWYRQTLGQGPEFLTYFQNEAQLEKSRLLSDRFSAERPKGSFSTLEIQRTEQGDSAMYLCASSLDTVYEQFFGPGTRLTVL.

This chain joins TRBV5-1 and TRBJ2-2; 8 bases line up with TRBD2. Unmatched junction bases numbered 7, after V lost 7 bases and J lost 2 bases. Germline assignment: CDR1 SGHRS and CDR2 YFSETQ. This CDR3 is built from 15 residues. This CDR3 is CASRLSGGNTGELFF. The CDR3 nucleotides read TGCGCCAGCCGGTTAAGCGGGGGTAACACCGGGGAGCTGTTTTTT. Variable domain in full (rest from reference TRBV5-1 and TRBJ2-2): KAGVTQTPRYLIKTRGQQVTLSCSPISGHRSVSWYQQTPGQGLQFLFEYFSETQRNKGNFPGRFSGRQFSNSRSEMNVSTLELGDSALYLCASRLSGGNTGELFFGEGSRLTVL.

The table lists this clone with a count of one. The chain combines TRBV7-3 with TRBJ2-1; D may be TRBD2 (5 bases). The CDR3 spans 16 residues. From germline, CDR1 is SGHTA and CDR2 FQGTGA. Trimming left V 3 bases short and J 0 bases short, with 12 bases between. CDR3 region: CASSFPGNNSYNEQFF. In DNA form, the CDR3 reads TGTGCCAGCAGCTTTCCCGGGAATAACTCCTACAATGAGCAGTTCTTC.

The chain has TRBV19 and TRBJ1-5; a possible D gene is TRBD1 (5 bases). The V end lost 5 bases, the J end lost 6 bases, and 14 bases lay between the germline ends. The CDR3 is 14 amino acids. Germline V gives CDR1 LNHDA, CDR2 SQIVND (reference sequence). The CDR3: CASSPRQGRQPQHF. The CDR3 DNA reads as TGTGCCAGTAGTCCCCGCCAGGGTCGTCAGCCCCAGCATTTT.

The chain links TRBV19 to TRBJ1-5, with D maybe TRBD1 (6 bases). The CDR3 contains 15 residues. The germline V gene encodes CDR1 LNHDA and CDR2 SQIVND (reference sequence). Trimming removed 3 bases at V and 6 bases at J, with 15 bases between. Written as DNA, the CDR3 is TGTGCCAGTAGTATTTTTCAGGGGATGAGTCAGCCCCAGCATTTT. This gives the protein CASSIFQGMSQPQHF.